The T cell receptor (beta chain) under discussion was sequenced for a study of cytomegalovirus exposure and HLA in healthy donors. After removal of 6 bases from V and 1 base from J, the junction contained 2 bases not matched to a gene. CDR1 is SGHTA and CDR2 is FQGTGA in the germline V gene. CDR3 length: 15 residues. Some clones are missing from TCRdb's copy, which holds only in-frame ones; the method was immunoSEQ multiplex PCR. The table lists about 260,000 clones, about 92% of them singletons, with roughly 3% in the top ten. This clone was observed once. The antigen is unknown. Regarding the study as a whole: TCR sequences were mostly rare, though some public TCRs occurred in many donors. A subsequent analysis found that TCR clusters from the first cohort also tended to co-occur in the 90 to 150 validation repertoires, with approximately 94% of cluster scores above 0. Altogether, 150 or so TCR beta chains were recorded as cytomegalovirus-associated.

Sequenced: PBMCs. The chain has TRBV7-3 and TRBJ2-2, with 10 bases that match TRBD1. This clonotype was sampled from a woman between 25 and 40 years old in good health and CMV-seronegative. CDR3 region: CASSRTGGNTGELFF. CDR3 DNA: TGTGCCAGCAGTCGGACAGGGGGGAACACCGGGGAGCTGTTTTTT.